This TCR beta chain originates from a study of cytomegalovirus exposure and HLA in healthy donors. Study conclusions and caveats: A later analysis found that most CMV-associated TCR beta chains appeared HLA-restricted.

With V trimmed by 5 bases and J by 10 bases, 16 bases remained unmatched. Germline CDR1 SGHDT, CDR2 YYEEEE. The CDR3 is made up of 16 amino acids. The primer mix had 60 Vbeta and 13 Jbeta primers. The assay was immunoSEQ multiplex PCR, and TCRdb's table has in-frame clones only and misses some. The profile covers tens of thousands of clones, with 65% to 85% appearing a single time and around 3% taken by the ten largest. Remarks on this clone: The antigen remains undetermined.

The chain has TRBV5-6 and TRBJ1-5; 9 nucleotides line up with TRBD1. Sequencing input: PBMCs. The origin of this receptor is a man in his fifties in good health and CMV-seronegative. The CDR3 reads CASRVPLRDREFPQHF. CDR3 in DNA: TGTGCCAGCAGGGTTCCCCTTAGGGACAGGGAGTTTCCCCAGCATTTT.